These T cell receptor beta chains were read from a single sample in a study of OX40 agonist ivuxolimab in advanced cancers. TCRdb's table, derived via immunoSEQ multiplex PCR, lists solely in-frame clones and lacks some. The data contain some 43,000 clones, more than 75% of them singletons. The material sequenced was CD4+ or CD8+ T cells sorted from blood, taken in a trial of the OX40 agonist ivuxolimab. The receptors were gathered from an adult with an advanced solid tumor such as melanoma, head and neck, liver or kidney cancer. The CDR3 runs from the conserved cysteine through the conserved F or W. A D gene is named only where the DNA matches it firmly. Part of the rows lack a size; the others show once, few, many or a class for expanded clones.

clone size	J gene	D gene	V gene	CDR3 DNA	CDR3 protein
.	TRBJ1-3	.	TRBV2	TGTGCCAGCCGTCGGAGTTCTGGAAACACCATATATTTT	CASRRSSGNTIYF
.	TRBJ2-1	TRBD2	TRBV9	TGTGCCAGCAGCGTAACGACTAGCGGGGGATACAATGAGCAGTTCTTC	CASSVTTSGGYNEQFF
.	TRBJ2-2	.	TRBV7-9	TGTGCCAGCAGCTTAGAGGGCGGGAAGAACACCGGGGAGCTGTTTTTT	CASSLEGGKNTGELFF
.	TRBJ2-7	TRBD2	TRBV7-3	TGTGCCAGCAGCTTAGATTCTAGCGGGAGTTGGAACGAGCAGTACTTC	CASSLDSSGSWNEQYF
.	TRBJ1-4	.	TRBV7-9	TGTGCCAGCAGCCGAGGGGACGGCGATGAAAAACTGTTTTTT	CASSRGDGDEKLFF
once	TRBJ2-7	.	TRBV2	TGTGCCAGCAGTGAAGAGTCAGGGGAAGACTACGAGCAGTACTTC	CASSEESGEDYEQYF
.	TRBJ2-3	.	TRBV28	TGTGCCAGCAGTACCCCAAGGACACTCACAGATACGCAGTATTTT	CASSTPRTLTDTQYF
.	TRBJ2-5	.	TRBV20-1	TGCAGTGCTTCGGATCAAGAGACCCAGTACTTC	CSASDQETQYF
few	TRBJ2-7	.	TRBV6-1	TGTGCCAGCAGTGAATCCAGGGGGGGCAAGCAGTACTTC	CASSESRGGKQYF
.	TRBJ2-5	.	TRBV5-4	TGTGCCAGCAGCTTGGTCGCAGCCCAAGAGACCCAGTACTTC	CASSLVAAQETQYF
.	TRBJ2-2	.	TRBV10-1	TGCGCCAGCAGTCCCGGGACGGGGAACACCGGGGAGCTGTTTTTT	CASSPGTGNTGELFF
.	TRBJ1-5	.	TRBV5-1	TGCGCCAGCAGCTTGGCCGGACGAGGGAATCAGCCCCAGCATTTT	CASSLAGRGNQPQHF
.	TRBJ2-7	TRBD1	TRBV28	TGTGCCAGCACCCAGACAGGGTGGGGCGAGCAGTACTTC	CASTQTGWGEQYF
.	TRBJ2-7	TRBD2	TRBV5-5	TGTGCCAGCCATCCCAGCGGGGGGGTTCTGGGCGAGCAGTACTTC	CASHPSGGVLGEQYF
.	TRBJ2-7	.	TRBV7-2	TGTGCCAGCAGCCGCGGCGAGGGCTACGAGCAGTACTTC	CASSRGEGYEQYF
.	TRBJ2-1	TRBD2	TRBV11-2	TGTGCCAGCAGCTCGACTAGCGGCACCTACAATGAGCAGTTCTTC	CASSSTSGTYNEQFF
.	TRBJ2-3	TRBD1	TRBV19	TGTGCCAGTAGTATTGGACAGGGCACAGATACGCAGTATTTT	CASSIGQGTDTQYF
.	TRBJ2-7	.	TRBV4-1	TGCGCCAGCAGCCATACCCCAGGGACCATGAGCTCCTACGAGCAGTACTTC	CASSHTPGTMSSYEQYF
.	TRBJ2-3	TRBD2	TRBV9	TGTGCCAGCAGCATCACCGGGACTAGCGGGACTGATACGCAGTATTTT	CASSITGTSGTDTQYF
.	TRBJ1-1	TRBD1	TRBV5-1	TGCGCCAGCAGCCCGGGGAGGGGGCAAAACACTGAAGCTTTCTTT	CASSPGRGQNTEAFF
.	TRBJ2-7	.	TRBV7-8	TGTGCCAGCAGCTTAGCGGGGGCGATCTACGAGCAGTACTTC	CASSLAGAIYEQYF
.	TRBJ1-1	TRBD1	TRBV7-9	TGTGCCAGCAGCGCCAGAGACAGGGTCACTGAAGCTTTCTTT	CASSARDRVTEAFF
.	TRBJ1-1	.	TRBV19	TGTGCCAGTAGTGCCACTCGGGCGAACACTGAAGCTTTCTTT	CASSATRANTEAFF
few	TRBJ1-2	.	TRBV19	TGTGCCAGTAGTCGGAAGTACGGGTACACCTTC	CASSRKYGYTF
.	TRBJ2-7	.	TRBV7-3	TGTGCCAGCAGCTTAAACCCGGCCGCTGGGGAGCAGTACTTC	CASSLNPAAGEQYF
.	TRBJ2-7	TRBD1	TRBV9	TGTGCCAGCAGCGTCCGGGACAGGGCCGAGCAGTACTTC	CASSVRDRAEQYF
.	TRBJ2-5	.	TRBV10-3	TGTGCCATCAGTGAGTCGGGACCAACACGCCCAGAGACCCAGTACTTC	CAISESGPTRPETQYF
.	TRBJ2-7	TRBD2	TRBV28	TGTGCCAGCAGTTTAAGCGGGGGCCCGAACGAGCAGTACTTC	CASSLSGGPNEQYF
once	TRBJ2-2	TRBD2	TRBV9	TGTGCCAGCAGCCCAATAGGACTAGCGGGCATGAACACCGGGGAGCTGTTTTTT	CASSPIGLAGMNTGELFF
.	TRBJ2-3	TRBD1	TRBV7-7	TGTGCCAGCAGCTTATCTTGGACAGGCAGCACAGATACGCAGTATTTT	CASSLSWTGSTDTQYF
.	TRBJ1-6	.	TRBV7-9	TGTGCCAGCAGCCCGAGGGGTGATTCACCCCTCCACTTT	CASSPRGDSPLHF
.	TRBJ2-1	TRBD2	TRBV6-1	TGTGCCAGCATCCCGGGGGGGTGGGACAATGAGCAGTTCTTC	CASIPGGWDNEQFF
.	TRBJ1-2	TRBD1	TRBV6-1	TGTGCCAGCAGACCCATAGGACAGGGAGAGTATGGCTACACCTTC	CASRPIGQGEYGYTF
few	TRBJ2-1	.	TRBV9	TGTGCCAGCAGTGGGGGAGATAGGGCCAACAATGAGCAGTTCTTC	CASSGGDRANNEQFF
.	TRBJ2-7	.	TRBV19	TGTGCCAGTAGTGACTCCCTCCTGGACTACGAGCAGTACTTC	CASSDSLLDYEQYF
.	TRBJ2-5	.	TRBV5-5	TGTGCCAGCAGCGTCGCGGCCGGGGGTTCTGAGACCCAGTACTTC	CASSVAAGGSETQYF
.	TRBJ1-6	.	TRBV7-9	TGTGCCAGCAGCTTTTCCCGGGACAAAGATTCACCCCTCCACTTT	CASSFSRDKDSPLHF
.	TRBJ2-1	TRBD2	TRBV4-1	TGCGCCAGCAGCCAAGATCACAGCGGGGGGTTTTTCGGTGAGCAGTTCTTC	CASSQDHSGGFFGEQFF
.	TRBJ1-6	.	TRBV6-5	TGTGCCAGCGGACAAACCTATAATTCACCCCTCCACTTT	CASGQTYNSPLHF
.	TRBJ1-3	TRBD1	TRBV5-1	TGCGCCAGCAGCCCTGGGACAGATGGAAACACCATATATTTT	CASSPGTDGNTIYF